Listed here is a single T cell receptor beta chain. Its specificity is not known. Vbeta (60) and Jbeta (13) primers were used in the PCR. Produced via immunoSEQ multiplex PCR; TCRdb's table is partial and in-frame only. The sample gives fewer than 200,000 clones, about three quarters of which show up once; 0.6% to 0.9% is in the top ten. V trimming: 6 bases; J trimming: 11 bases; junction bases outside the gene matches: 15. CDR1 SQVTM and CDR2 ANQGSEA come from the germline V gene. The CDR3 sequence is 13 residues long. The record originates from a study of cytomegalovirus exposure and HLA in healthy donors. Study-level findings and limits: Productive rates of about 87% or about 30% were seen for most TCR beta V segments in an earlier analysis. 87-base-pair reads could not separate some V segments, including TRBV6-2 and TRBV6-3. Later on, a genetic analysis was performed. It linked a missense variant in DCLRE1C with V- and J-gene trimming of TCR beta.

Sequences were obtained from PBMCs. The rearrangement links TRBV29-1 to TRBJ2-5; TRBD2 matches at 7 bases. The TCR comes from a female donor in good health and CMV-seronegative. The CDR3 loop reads CSVGDGPPREQYF. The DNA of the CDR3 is TGCAGCGTGGGGGACGGACCACCGCGGGAGCAGTACTTC.